Following are 5 T cell receptor beta chains from one sample sequenced in a study of tumor-infiltrating T cells and Merkel cell polyomavirus. Background on the study: The study examined CD8+ T cells specific for the Merkel cell polyomavirus KLL epitope.

All patients' tumors stained robustly positive for Merkel cell polyomavirus Large T antigen by immunohistochemistry. Data came from immunoSEQ multiplex PCR; TCRdb stores just in-frame clones and leaves some out. The sample lists 26,000 or so clones; roughly 87% were seen once. The sample comprised lymph node tissue. The source is a man aged 50-60 years with Merkel cell carcinoma.

The chain links TRBV19 to TRBJ1-6, with 7 bases matching TRBD1. CDR1 and CDR2 from the germline V gene are LNHDA and SQIVND (reference sequence). V lost 6 bases and J lost 0; bases outside the gene matches: 14. The length of the CDR3 is 19 residues. Here the CDR3 reads CASSSRTGPLSSYNSPLHF. As DNA, the CDR3 is TGTGCCAGTAGCTCCCGGACAGGTCCCCTGAGCTCCTATAATTCACCCCTCCACTTT.

The J gene is TRBJ1-4, the V gene TRBV6-6; D not resolved. The CDR3 covers 13 residues. CDR1 and CDR2 from the germline V gene are MNHNY and SVGAGI (reference sequence). The germline V and J ends were trimmed by 7 bases and 7 bases, with 13 bases remaining between them. CDR3 bases: TGTGCCAGCATCCGACGGTCGGGTGAAAAACTGTTTTTT. This translates into CASIRRSGEKLFF.

The chain joins TRBV29-1 to TRBJ2-2; 11 bases line up with TRBD1. The germline V gene has CDR1 SQVTM and CDR2 ANQGSEA. V lost 7 bases and J lost 7; bases outside the gene matches: 5. CDR3 length equals 13 residues. The CDR3 loop reads CSAGQGAIGELFF. The CDR3 DNA reads as TGCAGCGCCGGACAGGGGGCGATCGGGGAGCTGTTTTTT.

The chain uses TRBV7-9 and TRBJ1-5; D ambiguous. Trimming removed 5 bases at V and 4 bases at J, with 9 bases between. The CDR3 covers 13 residues. The V gene's germline CDR1 is SEHNR and CDR2 FQNEAQ (reference sequence). The CDR3, as DNA: TGTGCCAGCAGCCTTGACTCGAATCAGCCCCAGCATTTT. Translating it yields CASSLDSNQPQHF.

The chain combines TRBV7-8 with TRBJ2-1, with D tentatively TRBD2 (6 bases). The CDR3 consists of 16 residues. Trimming removed 3 bases from V and 8 bases from J, with 20 bases in between. Per germline, CDR1 SGHVS and CDR2 FQNEAQ. CDR3 coding DNA: TGTGCCAGCAGCTTGACCGGGACTTCATGGATCCATGAGCAGTTCTTC. Its protein product is CASSLTGTSWIHEQFF.